A single sample is the source of the 18 T cell receptor beta chains below, sequenced in a study of blood T cells in healthy people across ages (dated by TCRdb to between 2014 and 2016). The receptor library was made with 5' RACE. TCRdb records Illumina HiSeq 2500 as the sequencer. The second PCR ran for about 6 to 12 cycles and used a J-beta primer mix along with a sample-barcoded 5' primer. In-frame beta chains were kept once TCRdb had trimmed the public reads at Q25 with fastp and called clones with MiXCR. All rows with the same CDR3 protein become a single entry with the most common DNA and genes. Recorded for this sample are 750,000 or so distinct CDR3 sequences; 20% to 25% of them occurred a single time. The ten most abundant clones make up more than 8% of the sample. The same sample was also used in a study of T cells of mothers and their children.

The sequenced material came from blood. These receptors originate from a boy aged 5-17 years in good health.

This clonotype occurred once. CDR3 region: CATNNPGQGGLGCKQYF. The DNA for the CDR3 is TGTGCCACCAATAACCCGGGACAGGGAGGACTCGGCTGCAAGCAGTACTTC. This chain connects TRBV10-3 to TRBJ2-5; 9 bases match TRBD1. The length of the CDR3 is 17 residues. The V gene's germline CDR1 is ENHRY and CDR2 SYGVKD. The trim removed 10 bases at V and 11 bases at J, leaving 26 bases unmatched.

This clonotype came up a few times. The chain couples TRBV3-1 to TRBJ2-2; D remains ambiguous. Trimming cost V 2 bases and J 6 bases, with 4 bases left between them. The CDR3 totals 12 residues. Germline loops: CDR1 LGHDT, CDR2 YNNKEL (reference sequence). CDR3 amino acids: CASSQFPGELFF. The DNA for the CDR3 is TGTGCCAGCAGCCAATTCCCCGGGGAGCTGTTTTTT.

This chain joins TRBV4-3 and TRBJ1-6; the D gene is possibly TRBD1 (6 bases). V was pared by 1 base and J by 9 bases, with 13 bases between. From germline, CDR1 is LGHNA and CDR2 YSLEER. The CDR3 runs to 15 residues. CDR3 DNA sequence: TGCGCCAGCAGCCAAGTTGCACAGGGTGGTTCACCCCTCCACTTT. This sequence encodes CASSQVAQGGSPLHF.

As DNA, the CDR3 is TGTGCCAGCAGCTCCCGACTAAGCGGTCTTGTAGAGACCCAGTACTTC. Its protein product is CASSSRLSGLVETQYF. The rearrangement uses TRBV28 and TRBJ2-5, with D possibly TRBD2 on 5 matching bases. Trimming left V 6 bases short and J 4 bases short, with 21 bases between. The CDR3 is made up of 16 amino acids. Germline V gene lookup returns CDR1 MDHEN and CDR2 SYDVKM.

This chain connects TRBV7-8 to TRBJ1-2; D not resolved. Per the germline V gene, CDR1 is SGHVS and CDR2 is FQNEAQ. CDR3 size: 14 residues. Trimming removed 5 bases from V and 3 bases from J, with 13 bases in between. The CDR3 coding sequence is TGTGCCAGCAGCAGTCTGGACCGAGACTATGGCTACACCTTC. Translating gives CASSSLDRDYGYTF.

This clonotype was observed a handful of times. The chain recombines TRBV20-1 with TRBJ2-1; 11 bases are a match to TRBD2. The CDR3 runs to 15 residues. J was trimmed by 6 bases and V by 3 bases; bases with no gene match: 7. CDR1 DFQATT and CDR2 SNEGSKA come from the germline V gene (reference sequence). This CDR3 is CSASNSGRVGNEQFF. The CDR3 DNA follows: TGCAGTGCTAGTAATAGCGGGAGGGTCGGCAATGAGCAGTTCTTC.

The rearrangement uses TRBV4-1 and TRBJ2-3; D is uncertain. The germline V gene encodes CDR1 MGHRA and CDR2 YSYEKL. Trimming pared 0 bases from V and 10 bases from J, leaving 11 bases between. The length of the CDR3 is 13 residues. CDR3 in amino acids: CASSQEPNGAQYF. The CDR3, as DNA: TGCGCCAGCAGCCAAGAGCCCAATGGGGCGCAGTATTTT.

This clonotype was observed a handful of times. The gene calls are TRBV7-9 and TRBJ1-2, with D maybe TRBD1 (6 bases). This CDR3 is 15 amino acids long. V was clipped by 2 bases and J by 4 bases, with 14 bases between them. Germline loops: CDR1 SEHNR, CDR2 FQNEAQ (reference sequence). The CDR3, as DNA: TGTGCCAGCAGCTTATTAGAACAGGGAGGCTATGGCTACACCTTC. It specifies CASSLLEQGGYGYTF. The full variable domain, rest sourced from reference TRBV7-9 and TRBJ1-2, is DTGVSQNPRHKITKRGQNVTFRCDPISEHNRLYWYRQTLGQGPEFLTYFQNEAQLEKSRLLSDRFSAERPKGSFSTLEIQRTEQGDSAMYLCASSLLEQGGYGYTFGSGTRLTVV.

DNA of the CDR3: TGTGCCAGCAGCCATATGACAGGGATGAGGACGGAGACCCAGTACTTC. Its translation: CASSHMTGMRTETQYF. The V gene is TRBV7-9, the J gene TRBJ2-5, with 7 bases aligning to TRBD1. Germline V CDR1 and CDR2: SEHNR, FQNEAQ (reference sequence). Trimming at V came to 5 bases and at J to 5 bases, leaving 14 bases not matched to a gene. This CDR3 region has 16 residues.

This clonotype was seen a few times. The junction departs from germline at one end; a sequencing error may be responsible. The CDR3: CASSLAVSGGFSYPEQLF. CDR3 coding DNA: TGTGCCAGCAGCTTAGCGGTTAGCGGGGGGTTCAGTTACCCTGAGCAGCTCTTC. The J gene is TRBJ2-1, the V gene TRBV11-3; 10 bases fit TRBD2. Germline V gene data show CDR1 as SGHNT and CDR2 as YENEEA. There are 18 residues in the CDR3.

The CDR3 spells CASSYWEGGGQETQYF. The DNA of the CDR3 is TGTGCCAGCAGTTACTGGGAGGGGGGAGGACAAGAGACCCAGTACTTC. The chain joins TRBV6-5 to TRBJ2-5; possibly TRBD2 for D (7 bases). CDR3 length: 16 residues. Trimming pared 1 base from V and 2 bases from J, leaving 14 bases between. The V gene's germline CDR1 is MNHEY and CDR2 SVGAGI.

The chain combines TRBV7-2 with TRBJ2-7; D could derive from TRBD1 or TRBD2 (5 bases each). V lost 4 bases and J 6 bases, leaving 13 bases between the germline ends. CDR1 is SGHTA and CDR2 is FQGNSA in the germline V gene. The CDR3 consists of 13 residues. CDR3 sequence: CASSSPGPSEQYF. The CDR3 DNA sequence: TGTGCCAGCAGCTCCCCGGGACCTAGCGAGCAGTACTTC.

The rearrangement joins TRBV29-1 to TRBJ2-1, with a weak D call TRBD1 (6 bases). Gene TRBJ2-7 matches the end of the DNA better, so the J call may be wrong. This CDR3 has 15 residues. Germline lookup yields CDR1 SQVTM and CDR2 ANQGSEA. The CDR3 nucleotides are TGCAGCGTTGACGCTTCAGGGGAAAACGGGTACGAGCAGTACTTC. Translating it yields CSVDASGENGYEQYF.

The table lists this clonotype with many counts. This chain joins TRBV29-1 and TRBJ2-5, with 8 bases that match TRBD1. The length of the CDR3 is 13 residues. V trimming: 4 bases; J trimming: 1 base; junction bases outside the gene matches: 2. The V gene's germline CDR1 is SQVTM and CDR2 ANQGSEA. The CDR3 protein is CSVGTGGQETQYF. CDR3 coding DNA: TGCAGCGTTGGAACAGGGGGCCAAGAGACCCAGTACTTC.

The chain recombines TRBV12-3 or TRBV12-4 with TRBJ2-5; 7 positions agree with TRBD2. The CDR3 totals 16 residues. The junction had 9 bases not matched to a gene; V was cut back by 1 base and J by 4 bases. The CDR3 protein is CASSLGGGLAGETQYF. CDR3 bases: TGTGCCAGCAGTTTAGGTGGGGGGTTAGCGGGAGAGACCCAGTACTTC.

This clonotype was observed a few times. V usage is TRBV6-1 and J usage is TRBJ2-1, with D hard to call. Near its end, the DNA agrees better with TRBJ2-5, so the J call may be wrong. The germline V gene has CDR1 MNHNS and CDR2 SASEGT. The length of the CDR3 is 13 residues. In DNA, the CDR3 is TGTGCCAGCAATGTACTAAATAGAGAGACCCAGTACTTC. Its translation: CASNVLNRETQYF.

In this sample, this clonotype turned up once. The chain combines TRBV9 with TRBJ2-3; D remains ambiguous. Germline lookup yields CDR1 SGDLS and CDR2 YYNGEE. CDR3 length equals 17 residues. V was shortened by 1 base and J by 0 bases, with 15 bases between the two germline ends. The CDR3 reads CASSVSSLSVSTDTQYF. The CDR3 region has the DNA TGTGCCAGCAGCGTATCGAGTTTGAGCGTCAGCACAGATACGCAGTATTTT.

This clonotype was seen a few times. The rearrangement joins TRBV29-1 to TRBJ2-5; 7 bases are shared with TRBD1. CDR3 length equals 12 residues. The germline V gene has CDR1 SQVTM and CDR2 ANQGSEA. The V segment lost 7 bases and the J segment 5 bases; nucleotides outside the gene matches: 7. This CDR3 reads CSGLTGRETQYF. As DNA, the CDR3 is TGCAGCGGCCTGACAGGGCGGGAGACCCAGTACTTC.